This T cell receptor beta chain was found in a study of blood T cell repertoires in COVID-19. The CDR3 totals 16 residues. V lost 1 base, J lost 4 bases, and 4 bases stayed unmatched. Germline V gene lookup returns CDR1 SGHVS and CDR2 FQNEAQ. Here immunoSEQ multiplex PCR was the method, and the copy in TCRdb shows in-frame clones only, minus some. Altogether 80,000 to 100,000 clones are present, about 87% being singletons, with the ten largest covering 3.5% to 5%. While infection was still active, Seattle patients were enrolled and then followed longitudinally. The sequenced material came from peripheral blood. The clonotype was recovered from a human donor with COVID-19, enrolled during active disease. The donor label of this sample is uncertain. V gene TRBV7-8 combines with J gene TRBJ2-3; TRBD2 agrees at 11 bases. CDR3 region: CASSLVTSGSADTQYF. The CDR3 nucleotides are TGTGCCAGCAGCTTAGTTACTAGCGGGAGCGCAGATACGCAGTATTTT.